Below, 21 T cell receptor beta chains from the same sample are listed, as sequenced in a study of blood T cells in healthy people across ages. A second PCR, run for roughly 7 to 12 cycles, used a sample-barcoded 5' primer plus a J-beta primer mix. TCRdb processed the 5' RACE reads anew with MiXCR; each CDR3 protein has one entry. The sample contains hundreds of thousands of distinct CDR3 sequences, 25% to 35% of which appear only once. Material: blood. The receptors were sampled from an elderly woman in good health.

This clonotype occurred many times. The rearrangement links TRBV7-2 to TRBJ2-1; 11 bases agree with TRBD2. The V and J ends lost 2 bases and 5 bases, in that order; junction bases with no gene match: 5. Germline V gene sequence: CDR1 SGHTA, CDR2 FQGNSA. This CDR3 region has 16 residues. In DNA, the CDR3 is TGTGCCAGCAGCTTACGGGGGGGACTAGCGGACAATGAGCAGTTCTTC. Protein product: CASSLRGGLADNEQFF.

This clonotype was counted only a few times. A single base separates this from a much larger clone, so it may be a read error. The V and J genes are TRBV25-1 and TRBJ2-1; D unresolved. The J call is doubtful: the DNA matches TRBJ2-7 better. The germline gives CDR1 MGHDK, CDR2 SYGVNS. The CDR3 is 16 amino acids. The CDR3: CASSELFGASYNEQYF. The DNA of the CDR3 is TGTGCCAGCAGTGAATTGTTCGGCGCCTCCTACAATGAGCAGTACTTC.

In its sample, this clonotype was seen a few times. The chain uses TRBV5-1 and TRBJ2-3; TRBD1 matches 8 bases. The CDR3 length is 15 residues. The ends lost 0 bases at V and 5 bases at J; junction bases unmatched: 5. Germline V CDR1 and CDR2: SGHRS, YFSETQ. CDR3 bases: TGCGCCAGCAGCTTGGGACAGGGGCACGTAGATACGCAGTATTTT. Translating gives CASSLGQGHVDTQYF.

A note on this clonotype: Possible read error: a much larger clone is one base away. The CDR3 bases are TGCACCAGCAGCTTGGCCAGTCAAGGGGGCTGGGAGACCCAGTACTTC. It encodes CTSSLASQGGWETQYF. J is TRBJ2-5 and V is TRBV5-1, with 7 positions matching TRBD1. CDR3 length equals 16 residues. CDR1 SGHRS and CDR2 YFSETQ come from the germline V gene.

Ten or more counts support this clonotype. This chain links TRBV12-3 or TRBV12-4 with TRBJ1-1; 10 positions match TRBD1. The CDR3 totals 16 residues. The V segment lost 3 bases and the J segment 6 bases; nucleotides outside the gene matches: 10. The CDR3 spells CASSLVGTGARAEAFF. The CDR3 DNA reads TGTGCCAGCAGTTTGGTTGGGACAGGGGCTCGCGCTGAAGCTTTCTTT.

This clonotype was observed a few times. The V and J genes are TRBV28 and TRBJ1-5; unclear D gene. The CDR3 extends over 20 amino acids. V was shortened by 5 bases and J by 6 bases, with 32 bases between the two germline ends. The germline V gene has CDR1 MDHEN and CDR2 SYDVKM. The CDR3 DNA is TGTGCCAGCAGTGCCCTATCTTTGGGCAGACAAGGCCAGGTGGGTCAGCCCCAGCATTTT. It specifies CASSALSLGRQGQVGQPQHF.

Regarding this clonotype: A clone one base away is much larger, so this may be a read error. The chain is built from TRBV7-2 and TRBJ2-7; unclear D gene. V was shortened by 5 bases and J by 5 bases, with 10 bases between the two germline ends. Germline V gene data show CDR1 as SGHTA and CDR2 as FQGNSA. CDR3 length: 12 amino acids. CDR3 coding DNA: TGTGCCAGCAGCACTATACGGCACGAGCAGTACTTC. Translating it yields CASSTIRHEQYF. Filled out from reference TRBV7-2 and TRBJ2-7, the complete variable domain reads GAGVSQSPSNKVTEKGKDVELRCDPISGHTALYWYRQSLGQGLEFLIYFQGNSAPDKSGLPSDRFSAERTGGSVSTLTIQRTQQEDSAVYLCASSTIRHEQYFGPGTRLTVT.

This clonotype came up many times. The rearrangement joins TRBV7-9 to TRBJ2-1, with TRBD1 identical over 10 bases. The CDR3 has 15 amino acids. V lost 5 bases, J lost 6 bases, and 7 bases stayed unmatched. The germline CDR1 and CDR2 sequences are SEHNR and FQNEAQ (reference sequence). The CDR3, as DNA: TGTGCCAGCAGCGTGGGACAGGGGATGGGCAATGAGCAGTTCTTC. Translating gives CASSVGQGMGNEQFF.

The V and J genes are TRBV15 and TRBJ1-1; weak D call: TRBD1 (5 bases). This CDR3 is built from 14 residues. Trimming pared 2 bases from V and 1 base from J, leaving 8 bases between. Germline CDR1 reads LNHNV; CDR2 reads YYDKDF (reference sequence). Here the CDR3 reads CATSRYDRNTEAFF. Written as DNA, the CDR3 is TGTGCCACCAGCAGATACGACAGGAACACTGAAGCTTTCTTT. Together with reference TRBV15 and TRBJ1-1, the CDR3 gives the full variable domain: DAMVIQNPRYQVTQFGKPVTLSCSQTLNHNVMYWYQQKSSQAPKLLFHYYDKDFNNEADTPDNFQSRRPNTSFCFLDIRSPGLGDTAMYLCATSRYDRNTEAFFGQGTRLTVV.

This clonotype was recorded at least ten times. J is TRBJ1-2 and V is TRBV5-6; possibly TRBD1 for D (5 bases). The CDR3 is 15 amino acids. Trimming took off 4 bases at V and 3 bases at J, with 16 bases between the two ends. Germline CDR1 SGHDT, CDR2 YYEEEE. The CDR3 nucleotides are TGTGCCAGCAGCCCGGAGGGGAGAGTCTACTATGGCTACACCTTC. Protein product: CASSPEGRVYYGYTF.

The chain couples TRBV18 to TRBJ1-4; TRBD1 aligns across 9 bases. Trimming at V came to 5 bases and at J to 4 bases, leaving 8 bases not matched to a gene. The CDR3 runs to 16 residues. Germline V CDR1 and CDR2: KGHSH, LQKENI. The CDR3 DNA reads TGTGCCAGCTCAACTCAACAGGGGGCAGATAATGAAAAACTGTTTTTT. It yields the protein CASSTQQGADNEKLFF. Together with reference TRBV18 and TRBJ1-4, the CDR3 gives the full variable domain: NAGVMQNPRHLVRRRGQEARLRCSPMKGHSHVYWYRQLPEEGLKFMVYLQKENIIDESGMPKERFSAEFPKEGPSILRIQQVVRGDSAAYFCASSTQQGADNEKLFFGSGTQLSVL.

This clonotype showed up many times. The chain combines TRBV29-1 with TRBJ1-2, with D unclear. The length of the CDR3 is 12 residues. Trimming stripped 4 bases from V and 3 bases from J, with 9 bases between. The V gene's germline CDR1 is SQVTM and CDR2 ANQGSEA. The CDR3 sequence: CSVGGVDYGYTF. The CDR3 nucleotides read TGCAGCGTTGGCGGGGTGGACTATGGCTACACCTTC.

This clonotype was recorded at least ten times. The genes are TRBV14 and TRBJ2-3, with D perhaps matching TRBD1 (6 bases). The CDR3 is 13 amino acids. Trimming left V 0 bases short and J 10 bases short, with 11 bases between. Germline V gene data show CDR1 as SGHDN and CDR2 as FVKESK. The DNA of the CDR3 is TGTGCCAGCAGCCAAGATGAGGGACACCCGCAGTATTTT. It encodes CASSQDEGHPQYF.

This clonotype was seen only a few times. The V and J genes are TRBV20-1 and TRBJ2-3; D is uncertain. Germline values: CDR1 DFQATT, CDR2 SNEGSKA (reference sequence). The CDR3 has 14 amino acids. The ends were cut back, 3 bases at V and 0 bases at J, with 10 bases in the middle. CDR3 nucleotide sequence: TGCAGTGCTAGTCCCGGCAGTAGCACAGATACGCAGTATTTT. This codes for CSASPGSSTDTQYF.

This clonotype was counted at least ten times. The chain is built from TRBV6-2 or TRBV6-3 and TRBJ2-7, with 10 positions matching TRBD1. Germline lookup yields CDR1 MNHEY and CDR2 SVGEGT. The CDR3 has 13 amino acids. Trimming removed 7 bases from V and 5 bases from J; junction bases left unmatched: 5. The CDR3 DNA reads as TGTGCCAGCAAGAGACAGGGGGCTCACGAGCAGTACTTC. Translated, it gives CASKRQGAHEQYF.

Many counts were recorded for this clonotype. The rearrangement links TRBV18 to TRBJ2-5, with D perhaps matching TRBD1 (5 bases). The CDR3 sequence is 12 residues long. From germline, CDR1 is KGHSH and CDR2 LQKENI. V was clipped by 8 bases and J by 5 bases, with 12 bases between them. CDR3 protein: CASSPAGETQYF. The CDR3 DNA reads TGTGCCAGCAGCCCTGCAGGGGAGACCCAGTACTTC.

The DNA for the CDR3 is TGTGCCAGCAGTGGAGACACAACACCTTCCTACGAGCAGTACTTC. Protein: CASSGDTTPSYEQYF. The chain links TRBV28 to TRBJ2-7, with D uncertain. CDR3 length: 15 residues. The germline V gene has CDR1 MDHEN and CDR2 SYDVKM. V gave up 5 bases and J gave up 1 base, with 15 bases separating them.

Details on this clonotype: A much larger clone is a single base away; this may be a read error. CDR3 coding DNA: TGTGCTAGCAGCCGACTACAGGGGAATAAGCAGTTCTTC. This translates into CASSRLQGNKQFF. This sequence joins TRBV7-7 and TRBJ2-1, with 7 bases matching TRBD1. Germline CDR1 and CDR2: SSHAT and FNYEAQ (reference sequence). The CDR3 consists of 13 residues.

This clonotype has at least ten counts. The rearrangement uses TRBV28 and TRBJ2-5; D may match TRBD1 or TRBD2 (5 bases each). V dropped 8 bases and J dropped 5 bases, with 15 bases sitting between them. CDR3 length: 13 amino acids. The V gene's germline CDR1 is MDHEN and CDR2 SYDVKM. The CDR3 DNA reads TGTGCCAGCGCCCCCGGTGGGGGTGAGACCCAGTACTTC. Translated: CASAPGGGETQYF.

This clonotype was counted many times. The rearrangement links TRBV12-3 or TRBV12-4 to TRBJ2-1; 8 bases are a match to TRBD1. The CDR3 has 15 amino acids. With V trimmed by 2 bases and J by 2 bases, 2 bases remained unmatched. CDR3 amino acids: CASSLNRGAYNEQFF. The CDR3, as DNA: TGTGCCAGCAGTTTAAACAGGGGGGCCTACAATGAGCAGTTCTTC.

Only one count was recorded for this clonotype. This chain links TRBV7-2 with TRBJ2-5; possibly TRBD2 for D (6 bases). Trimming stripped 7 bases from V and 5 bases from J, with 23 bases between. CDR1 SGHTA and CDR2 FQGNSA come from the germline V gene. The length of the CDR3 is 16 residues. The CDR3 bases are TGTGCCAGCAACCTAGACGGGAGTGCGGGCGGGGAGACCCAGTACTTC. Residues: CASNLDGSAGGETQYF. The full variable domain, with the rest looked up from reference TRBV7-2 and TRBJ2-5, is GAGVSQSPSNKVTEKGKDVELRCDPISGHTALYWYRQSLGQGLEFLIYFQGNSAPDKSGLPSDRFSAERTGGSVSTLTIQRTQQEDSAVYLCASNLDGSAGGETQYFGPGTRLLVL.